This TCR beta chain is from a study of blood T cell repertoires in COVID-19. Study context: Donors in the United States, Italy and Spain gave samples during acute or convalescent COVID-19.

Repertoires were generated with immunoSEQ multiplex PCR, while TCRdb's copy carries only in-frame clones and drops some. This sample carries 300,000 or so clones, around 85% of them seen once, and the ten largest clones take around 4.5%. CDR3 length: 14 residues. Germline V gives CDR1 MNHEY, CDR2 SVGAGI. The trim removed 6 bases at V and 8 bases at J, leaving 12 bases unmatched. The sequence was collected from a woman between 45 and 65 years old with active or convalescent COVID-19. Material: peripheral blood. The V and J genes are TRBV6-5 and TRBJ1-2; 7 nucleotides align to TRBD1. DNA of the CDR3: TGTGCCAGCAGGGACAACAGGGGAATGGGAGGCTACACCTTC. Translating it yields CASRDNRGMGGYTF.